This record looks at one T cell receptor beta chain sequence and its context. A spike-in of synthetic TCR analog templates was added to each PCR. The table came from immunoSEQ multiplex PCR; TCRdb's copy has only in-frame clones and leaves some out. Of 85,000 to 100,000 clones in the sample, roughly 84% were seen once. The sample is drawn from a study of PD-L1 blockade in urothelial cancer. Across the whole study: When patients started atezolizumab around 2014, it was given at 1,200 mg intravenously every 3 weeks. In the patient group, about 90% of the roughly 29 were males with bladder-origin urothelial cancer. The analyses of blood took place 3 weeks (second dose) and 6 weeks after treatment start.

The time point here: pretreatment peripheral blood. V lost 0 bases, J lost 8 bases, and 17 bases lay in between. CDR3 length: 16 residues. CDR1 is LNHDA, CDR2 SQIVND, per germline (reference sequence). The material was PBMCs, obtained around atezolizumab (anti-PD-L1) treatment. The gene calls are TRBV19 and TRBJ2-1; TRBD2 is a possible D gene (5 bases). This TCR derives from a man aged 55 to 70 with urothelial cancer. The CDR3 protein is CASSIDPGVLGDEQFF. The CDR3 DNA reads as TGTGCCAGTAGTATAGACCCCGGGGTATTGGGAGATGAGCAGTTCTTC. Full variable domain (missing parts from reference TRBV19 and TRBJ2-1): DGGITQSPKYLFRKEGQNVTLSCEQNLNHDAMYWYRQDPGQGLRLIYYSQIVNDFQKGDIAEGYSVSREKKESFPLTVTSAQKNPTAFYLCASSIDPGVLGDEQFFGPGTRLTVL.